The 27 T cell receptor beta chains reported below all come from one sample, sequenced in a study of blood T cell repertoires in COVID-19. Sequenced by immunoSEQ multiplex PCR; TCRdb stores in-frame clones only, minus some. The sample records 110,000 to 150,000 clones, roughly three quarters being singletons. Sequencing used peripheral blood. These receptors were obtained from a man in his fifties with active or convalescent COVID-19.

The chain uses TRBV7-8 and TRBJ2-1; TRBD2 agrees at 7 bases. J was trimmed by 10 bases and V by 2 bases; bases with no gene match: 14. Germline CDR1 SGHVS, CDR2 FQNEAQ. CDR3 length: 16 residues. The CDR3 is CASSLIRGLVVSEQFF. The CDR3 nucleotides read TGTGCCAGCAGCTTAATTCGTGGACTAGTCGTCAGCGAGCAGTTCTTC.

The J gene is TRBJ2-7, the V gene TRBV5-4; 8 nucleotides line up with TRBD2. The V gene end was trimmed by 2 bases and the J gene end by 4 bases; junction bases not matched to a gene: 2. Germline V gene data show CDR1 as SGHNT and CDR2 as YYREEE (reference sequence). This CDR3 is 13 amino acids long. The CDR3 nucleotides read TGTGCCAGCAGCTTACAGCGGGGGTACGAGCAGTACTTC. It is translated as CASSLQRGYEQYF. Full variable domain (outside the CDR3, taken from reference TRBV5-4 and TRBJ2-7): ETGVTQSPTHLIKTRGQQVTLRCSSQSGHNTVSWYQQALGQGPQFIFQYYREEENGRGNFPPRFSGLQFPNYSSELNVNALELDDSALYLCASSLQRGYEQYFGPGTRLTVT.

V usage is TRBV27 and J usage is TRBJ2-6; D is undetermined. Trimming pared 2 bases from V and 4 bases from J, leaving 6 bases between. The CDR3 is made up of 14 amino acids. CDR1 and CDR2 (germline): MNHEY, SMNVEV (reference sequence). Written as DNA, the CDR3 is TGTGCCAGCAGTTTAGCGTCGGGGGCCAACGTCCTGACTTTC. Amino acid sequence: CASSLASGANVLTF.

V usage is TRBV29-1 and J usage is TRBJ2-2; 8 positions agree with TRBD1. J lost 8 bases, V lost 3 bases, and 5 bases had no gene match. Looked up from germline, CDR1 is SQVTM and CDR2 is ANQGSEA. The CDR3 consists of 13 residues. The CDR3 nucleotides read TGCAGCGTTGATACAGGGGGTAGTGGGGAGCTGTTTTTT. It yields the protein CSVDTGGSGELFF.

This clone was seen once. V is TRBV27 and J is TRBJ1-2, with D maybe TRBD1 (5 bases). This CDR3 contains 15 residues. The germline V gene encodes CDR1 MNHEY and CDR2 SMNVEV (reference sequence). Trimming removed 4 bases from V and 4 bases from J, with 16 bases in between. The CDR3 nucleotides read TGTGCCAGCAGTTCATTCGCGCTCGGGGGCTATGGCTACACCTTC. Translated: CASSSFALGGYGYTF.

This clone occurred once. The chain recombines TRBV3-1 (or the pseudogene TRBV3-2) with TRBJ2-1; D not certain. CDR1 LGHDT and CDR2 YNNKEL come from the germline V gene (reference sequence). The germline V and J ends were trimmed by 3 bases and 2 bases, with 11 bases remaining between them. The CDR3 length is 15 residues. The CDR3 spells CASSQASHPYNEQFF. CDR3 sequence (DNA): TGTGCCAGCAGCCAGGCTTCCCATCCCTACAATGAGCAGTTCTTC.

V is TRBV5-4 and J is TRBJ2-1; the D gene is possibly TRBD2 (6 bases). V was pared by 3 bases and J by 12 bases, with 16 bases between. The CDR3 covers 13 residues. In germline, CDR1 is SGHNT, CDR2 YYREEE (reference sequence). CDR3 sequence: CASSSDLVGGQFF. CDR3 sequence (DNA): TGTGCCAGCAGCTCTGACTTAGTCGGGGGGCAGTTCTTC.

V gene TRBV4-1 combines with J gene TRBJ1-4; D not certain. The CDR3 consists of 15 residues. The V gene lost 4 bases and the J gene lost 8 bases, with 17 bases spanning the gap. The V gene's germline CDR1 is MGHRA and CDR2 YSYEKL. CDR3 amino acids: CASSPPAGSREKLFF. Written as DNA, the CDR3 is TGCGCCAGCAGCCCCCCGGCGGGGAGTAGGGAAAAACTGTTTTTT.

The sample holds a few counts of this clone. The CDR3 nucleotides are TGTGCCAGCAGCCCCACAGCCCACGGGGGAAGGACCTTTGTGGTCATTCAGTACTTC. Translating gives CASSPTAHGGRTFVVIQYF. The V gene is TRBV9, the J gene TRBJ2-4; a possible D gene is TRBD2 (6 bases). The V gene's germline CDR1 is SGDLS and CDR2 YYNGEE. V lost 4 bases, J lost 9 bases, and 32 bases lay in between. The CDR3 sequence is 19 residues long.

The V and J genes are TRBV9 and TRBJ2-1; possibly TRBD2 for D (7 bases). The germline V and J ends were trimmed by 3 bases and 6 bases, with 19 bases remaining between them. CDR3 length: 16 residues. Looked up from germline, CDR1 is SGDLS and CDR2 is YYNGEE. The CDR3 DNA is TGTGCCAGCAGCGCCTTTGCGGGAGAGGGGGGCAATGAGCAGTTCTTC. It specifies CASSAFAGEGGNEQFF.

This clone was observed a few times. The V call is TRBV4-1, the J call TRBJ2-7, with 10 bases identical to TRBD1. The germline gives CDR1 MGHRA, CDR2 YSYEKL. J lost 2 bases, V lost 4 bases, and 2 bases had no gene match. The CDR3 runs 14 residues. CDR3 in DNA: TGCGCCAGCAGCCGCGGACAGGGGGCCTACGAGCAGTACTTC. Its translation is CASSRGQGAYEQYF.

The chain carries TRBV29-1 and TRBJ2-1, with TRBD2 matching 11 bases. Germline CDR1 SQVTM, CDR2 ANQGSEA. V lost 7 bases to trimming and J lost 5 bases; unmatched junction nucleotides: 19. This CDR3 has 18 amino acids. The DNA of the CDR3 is TGCAGCGCCAAGGAACTAGCGGGAGTTCGCGGGCTTCACAATGAGCAGTTCTTC. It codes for CSAKELAGVRGLHNEQFF.

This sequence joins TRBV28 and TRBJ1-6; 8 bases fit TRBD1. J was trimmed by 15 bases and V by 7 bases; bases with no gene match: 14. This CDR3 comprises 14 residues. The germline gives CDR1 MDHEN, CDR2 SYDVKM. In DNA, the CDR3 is TGTGCCAGCAATGGGGGCAGGGGGCGCCTAGTCCTCCACTTT. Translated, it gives CASNGGRGRLVLHF.

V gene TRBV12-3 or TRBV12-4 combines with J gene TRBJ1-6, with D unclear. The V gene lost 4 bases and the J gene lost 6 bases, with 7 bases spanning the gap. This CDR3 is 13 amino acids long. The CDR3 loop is CASSWESNSPLHF. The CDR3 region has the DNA TGTGCCAGCAGTTGGGAGAGTAATTCACCCCTCCACTTT.

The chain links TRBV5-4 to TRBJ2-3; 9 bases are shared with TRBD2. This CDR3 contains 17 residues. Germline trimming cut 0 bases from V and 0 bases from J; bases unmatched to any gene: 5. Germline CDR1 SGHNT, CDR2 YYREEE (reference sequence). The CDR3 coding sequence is TGTGCCAGCAGCTTGGGCCTAGCGGGGACTAGCACAGATACGCAGTATTTT. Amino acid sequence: CASSLGLAGTSTDTQYF. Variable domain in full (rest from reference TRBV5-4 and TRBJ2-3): ETGVTQSPTHLIKTRGQQVTLRCSSQSGHNTVSWYQQALGQGPQFIFQYYREEENGRGNFPPRFSGLQFPNYSSELNVNALELDDSALYLCASSLGLAGTSTDTQYFGPGTRLTVL.

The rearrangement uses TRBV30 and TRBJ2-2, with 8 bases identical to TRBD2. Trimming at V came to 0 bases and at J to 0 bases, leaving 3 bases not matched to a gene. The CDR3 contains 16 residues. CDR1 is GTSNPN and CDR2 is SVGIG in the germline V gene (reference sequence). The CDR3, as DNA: TGTGCCTGGAGTGTATATAGCGGGGCGAACACCGGGGAGCTGTTTTTT. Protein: CAWSVYSGANTGELFF.

The CDR3 DNA follows: TGTGCCAGCAGTTACTCGCAGGGGGGTCACACTGAAGCTTTCTTT. Its protein is CASSYSQGGHTEAFF. The rearrangement joins TRBV6-5 to TRBJ1-1; 7 bases match TRBD1. After removal of 0 bases from V and 3 bases from J, the junction contained 4 bases not matched to a gene. The CDR3 has 15 residues. Per the germline V gene, CDR1 is MNHEY and CDR2 is SVGAGI.

The CDR3 DNA reads TGTGCCAGCAGTTTGGCGGGAGGGAGCGAGCAGTACTTC. This encodes CASSLAGGSEQYF. The J gene is TRBJ2-7, the V gene TRBV28, with 9 bases identical to TRBD2. This CDR3 is 13 amino acids long. Germline lookup yields CDR1 MDHEN and CDR2 SYDVKM. J was trimmed by 6 bases and V by 3 bases; bases with no gene match: 3.

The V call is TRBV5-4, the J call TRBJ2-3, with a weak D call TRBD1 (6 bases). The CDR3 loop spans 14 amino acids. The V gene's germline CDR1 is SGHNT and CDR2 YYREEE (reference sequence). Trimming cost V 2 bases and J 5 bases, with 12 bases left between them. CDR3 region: CASSLEGVGDTQYF. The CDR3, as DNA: TGTGCCAGCAGCTTAGAGGGGGTCGGAGATACGCAGTATTTT.

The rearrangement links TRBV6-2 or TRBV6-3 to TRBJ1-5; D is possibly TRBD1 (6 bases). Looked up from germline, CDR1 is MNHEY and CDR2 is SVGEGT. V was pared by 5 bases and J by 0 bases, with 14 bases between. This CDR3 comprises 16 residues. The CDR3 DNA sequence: TGTGCCAGCAGTCGTCAGGGGCTATCTAGCAATCAGCCCCAGCATTTT. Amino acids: CASSRQGLSSNQPQHF.

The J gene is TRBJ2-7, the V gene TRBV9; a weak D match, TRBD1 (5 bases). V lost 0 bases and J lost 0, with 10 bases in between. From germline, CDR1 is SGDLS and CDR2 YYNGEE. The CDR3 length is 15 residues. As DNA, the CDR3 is TGTGCCAGCAGCGTAGGCGTGACAGCCTCCTACGAGCAGTACTTC. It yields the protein CASSVGVTASYEQYF.

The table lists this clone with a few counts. The CDR3 sequence: CASSPERDTQYF. The CDR3 nucleotides are TGTGCCAGCTCACCAGAGCGAGATACGCAGTATTTT. This chain uses TRBV18 with TRBJ2-3; D unresolved. CDR3 length: 12 residues. Germline lookup yields CDR1 KGHSH and CDR2 LQKENI. The V end was cut by 2 bases, the J end by 5 bases, with 5 bases between. The variable domain in full, completed from reference TRBV18 and TRBJ2-3, reads NAGVMQNPRHLVRRRGQEARLRCSPMKGHSHVYWYRQLPEEGLKFMVYLQKENIIDESGMPKERFSAEFPKEGPSILRIQQVVRGDSAAYFCASSPERDTQYFGPGTRLTVL.

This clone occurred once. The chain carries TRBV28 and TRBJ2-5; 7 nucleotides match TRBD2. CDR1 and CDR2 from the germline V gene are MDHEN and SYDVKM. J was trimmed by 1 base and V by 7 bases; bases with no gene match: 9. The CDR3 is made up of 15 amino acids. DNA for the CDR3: TGTGCCAGCAAGGACAACACGGGGGGCCAAGAGACCCAGTACTTC. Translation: CASKDNTGGQETQYF.

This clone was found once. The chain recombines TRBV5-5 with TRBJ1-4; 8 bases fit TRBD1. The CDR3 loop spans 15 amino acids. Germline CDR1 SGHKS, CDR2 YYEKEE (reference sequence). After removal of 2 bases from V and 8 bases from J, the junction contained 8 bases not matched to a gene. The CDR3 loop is CASSFLPGGREKLFF. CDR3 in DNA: TGTGCCAGCAGCTTCCTGCCAGGGGGCAGGGAAAAACTGTTTTTT.

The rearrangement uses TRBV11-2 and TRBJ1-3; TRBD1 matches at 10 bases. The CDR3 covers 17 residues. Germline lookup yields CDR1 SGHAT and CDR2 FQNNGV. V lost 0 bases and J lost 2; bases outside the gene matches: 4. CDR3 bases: TGTGCCAGCAGCTTAGATCGGGGACAGGGGCCTGGAAACACCATATATTTT. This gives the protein CASSLDRGQGPGNTIYF.

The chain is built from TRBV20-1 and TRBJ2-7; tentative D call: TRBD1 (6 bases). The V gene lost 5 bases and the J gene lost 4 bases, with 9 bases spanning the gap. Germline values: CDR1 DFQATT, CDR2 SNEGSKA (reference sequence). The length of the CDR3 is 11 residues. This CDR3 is CSAATGYEQYF. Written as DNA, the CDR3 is TGCAGTGCTGCTACAGGGTACGAGCAGTACTTC.

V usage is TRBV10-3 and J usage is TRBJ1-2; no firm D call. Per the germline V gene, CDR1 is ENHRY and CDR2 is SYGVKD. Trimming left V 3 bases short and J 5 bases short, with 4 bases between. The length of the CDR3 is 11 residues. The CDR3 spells CAISDGYGYTF. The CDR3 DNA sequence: TGTGCCATCAGTGACGGGTATGGCTACACCTTC.